These 19 T cell receptor beta chains were sequenced from one sample in a study of T cells in Graves' hyperthyroidism and ophthalmopathy. Researchers amplified the TCR beta CDR3 regions from RNA transcripts. First-round RT-PCR with HTBI primers amplified the TCR CDR3 region. TCRdb analysed the multiplex PCR reads with MiXCR anew, one entry per CDR3 protein. The sample contains 390,000 or so distinct CDR3 sequences, approximately 15% of which appear only once. The sequenced sample was blood. Every receptor here comes from a man younger than 30 with Graves' ophthalmopathy.

This clonotype has ten or more counts. The J gene is TRBJ1-5, the V gene TRBV6-1; D is undetermined. The ends were cut back, 6 bases at V and 7 bases at J, with 10 bases in the middle. The germline gives CDR1 MNHNS, CDR2 SASEGT. The CDR3 consists of 12 residues. The CDR3 nucleotides read TGTGCCAGCAGCGATAGTGCCCAGCCCCAGCATTTT. Residues: CASSDSAQPQHF.

This clonotype was counted ten times or more. This chain uses TRBV24-1 with TRBJ1-1, with 9 positions matching TRBD1. The germline gives CDR1 KGHDR, CDR2 SFDVKD. This CDR3 is built from 14 residues. V was clipped by 4 bases and J by 7 bases; unmatched bases: 6. The CDR3 DNA reads TGTGCCACCAGTGACTCCGGGACAGGGTTTGAAGCTTTCTTT. As protein: CATSDSGTGFEAFF.

Written as DNA, the CDR3 is TGTGCCACCAGCAAGCCCATCGACAGAGCGGGGCAGCCCCAGCATTTT. Protein sequence: CATSKPIDRAGQPQHF. The chain is built from TRBV15 and TRBJ1-5; the D gene is possibly TRBD1 (5 bases). The CDR3 has 16 residues. V was trimmed by 4 bases and J by 7 bases, leaving 20 bases between them. Germline lookup yields CDR1 LNHNV and CDR2 YYDKDF (reference sequence). Supplemented by reference TRBV15 and TRBJ1-5, the full variable domain reads DAMVIQNPRYQVTQFGKPVTLSCSQTLNHNVMYWYQQKSSQAPKLLFHYYDKDFNNEADTPDNFQSRRPNTSFCFLDIRSPGLGDTAMYLCATSKPIDRAGQPQHFGDGTRLSIL.

Ten or more counts support this clonotype. The chain couples TRBV13 to TRBJ2-2; D is uncertain. Germline CDR1 is PRHDT and CDR2 is FYEKMQ (reference sequence). The V end lost 2 bases, the J end lost 5 bases, and 0 bases lay between the germline ends. CDR3 length equals 11 residues. The CDR3 DNA is TGTGCCAGCAGCTTAACCGGGGAGCTGTTTTTT. This sequence encodes CASSLTGELFF.

This clonotype was observed many times. The chain is built from TRBV18 and TRBJ1-2; TRBD1 agrees at 7 bases. The germline gives CDR1 KGHSH, CDR2 LQKENI. The CDR3 consists of 13 residues. Trimming took 4 bases from V and 7 from J; bases not matched to a gene: 6. DNA for the CDR3: TGTGCCAGCTCACTGGGGACAGCTCTTGGCTACACCTTC. This codes for CASSLGTALGYTF.

This clonotype came up a few times. The genes are TRBV6-1 and TRBJ1-2; 7 bases align to TRBD1. Germline V gives CDR1 MNHNS, CDR2 SASEGT. The CDR3 contains 16 residues. The J segment lost 0 bases and the V segment lost 5 bases, leaving 9 bases of the junction unmatched. This chain's CDR3 is CASSSPATGPNYGYTF. CDR3 nucleotides: TGTGCCAGCAGTTCCCCAGCGACAGGGCCTAACTATGGCTACACCTTC.

This sequence joins TRBV14 and TRBJ1-2; D is unclear. The CDR3 loop spans 14 amino acids. From germline, CDR1 is SGHDN and CDR2 FVKESK. V gave up 5 bases and J gave up 1 base, with 11 bases separating them. CDR3 protein: CASSNHPGNYGYTF. The CDR3 nucleotides read TGTGCCAGCAGCAATCACCCGGGTAACTATGGCTACACCTTC.

This clonotype was seen ten or more times. This chain connects TRBV5-1 to TRBJ2-7; D might be TRBD1 (6 bases). The germline CDR1 and CDR2 sequences are SGHRS and YFSETQ. The V and J ends lost 4 bases and 2 bases respectively, with 13 bases between them. This CDR3 is 14 amino acids long. The CDR3 reads CASSVDRIAYEQYF. As DNA, the CDR3 is TGCGCCAGCAGCGTAGACAGGATAGCCTACGAGCAGTACTTC.

This chain uses TRBV19 with TRBJ1-5; D perhaps matches TRBD1 (6 bases). Trimming took 7 bases from V and 5 from J, leaving 15 bases between them. The CDR3 extends over 14 amino acids. Germline V gene data show CDR1 as LNHDA and CDR2 as SQIVND (reference sequence). In DNA form, the CDR3 reads TGTGCCAGTACCTTGGGGGCAGGCCATCAGCCCCAGCATTTT. Translation gives CASTLGAGHQPQHF. Full variable domain (missing parts from reference TRBV19 and TRBJ1-5): DGGITQSPKYLFRKEGQNVTLSCEQNLNHDAMYWYRQDPGQGLRLIYYSQIVNDFQKGDIAEGYSVSREKKESFPLTVTSAQKNPTAFYLCASTLGAGHQPQHFGDGTRLSIL.

This chain joins TRBV25-1 and TRBJ2-7; 7 bases map to TRBD2. Germline CDR1 and CDR2: MGHDK and SYGVNS. Trimming removed 2 bases from V and 4 bases from J; junction bases left unmatched: 11. This CDR3 has 16 residues. CDR3: CASSEGRTSFKYEQYF. As DNA, the CDR3 is TGTGCCAGCAGTGAAGGGCGGACTAGTTTTAAATACGAGCAGTACTTC.

This clonotype was seen many times. V is TRBV11-2 and J is TRBJ1-2; TRBD1 agrees at 8 bases. V shed 4 bases, J shed 2 bases, and the junction held 9 bases outside the gene matches. This CDR3 region has 16 residues. CDR1 is SGHAT and CDR2 is FQNNGV in the germline V gene. The CDR3 DNA sequence: TGTGCCAGCAGCTCCCGGGACAGGAGAAAAAACTATGGCTACACCTTC. Encoded protein: CASSSRDRRKNYGYTF.

Comment on this clonotype: A much larger clone lies one base from this, so it may be a read error. The chain combines TRBV29-1 with TRBJ1-1; D perhaps matches TRBD1 (5 bases). The CDR3 spans 16 residues. CDR1 is SQVTM and CDR2 is ANQGSEA in the germline V gene. The DNA for the CDR3 is TGCAGCATTGAAGAAGGTTGGGGGATCTTGAACACTGAAGCTTTCTTT. This codes for CSIEEGWGILNTEAFF. Looking up the rest from reference TRBV29-1 and TRBJ1-1 gives the full variable domain: SAVISQKPSRDICQRGTSLTIQCQVDSQVTMMFWYRQQPGQSLTLIATANQGSEATYESGFVIDKFPISRPNLTFSTLTVSNMSPEDSSIYLCSIEEGWGILNTEAFFGQGTRLTVV.

Ten or more counts support this clonotype. This chain links TRBV12-3 or TRBV12-4 with TRBJ2-7; TRBD1 aligns across 8 bases. The CDR3 has 13 residues. J lost 6 bases, V lost 6 bases, and 7 bases had no gene match. The CDR3 DNA reads as TGTGCCAGCAGAAGGACAGGGAGATTCGAGCAGTACTTC. It translates to CASRRTGRFEQYF.

This clonotype was counted at least ten times. This sequence joins TRBV12-3 or TRBV12-4 and TRBJ2-7; maybe TRBD1 (6 bases). V was shortened by 3 bases and J by 3 bases, with 12 bases between the two germline ends. This CDR3 contains 14 residues. Here the CDR3 reads CASSFAGVIYEQYF. For the CDR3, the DNA is TGTGCCAGCAGTTTTGCAGGGGTGATCTACGAGCAGTACTTC.

This chain connects TRBV18 to TRBJ2-3, with 10 bases aligning to TRBD2. The CDR3 contains 16 residues. The ends lost 6 bases at V and 1 base at J; junction bases unmatched: 7. Germline V gene lookup returns CDR1 KGHSH and CDR2 LQKENI. CDR3 sequence: CASSPSGRVGTDTQYF. Written as DNA, the CDR3 is TGTGCCAGCTCCCCCAGCGGGAGGGTCGGCACAGATACGCAGTATTTT.

This clonotype appeared many times. J is TRBJ1-3 and V is TRBV20-1, with D perhaps matching TRBD1 (6 bases). Per germline, CDR1 DFQATT and CDR2 SNEGSKA (reference sequence). The CDR3 is 14 residues long. Trimming took off 6 bases at V and 4 bases at J, with 16 bases between the two ends. CDR3 region: CSANRQAGGNTIYF. CDR3 bases: TGCAGTGCAAATCGACAGGCTGGAGGAAACACCATATATTTT.

This clonotype has a count of ten or more. The J gene is TRBJ1-2, the V gene TRBV2; D not resolved. Trimming shortened V by 7 bases and J by 5 bases, and 11 bases separated the two germline ends. The CDR3 loop spans 12 amino acids. Germline assignment: CDR1 SNHLY and CDR2 FYNNEI. For the CDR3, the DNA is TGTGCCAGCACAGCCCATCTATATGGCTACACCTTC. Translating it yields CASTAHLYGYTF.

This clonotype showed up just a few times. The chain is built from TRBV6-4 and TRBJ2-4; D uncertain. CDR1 is MRHNA and CDR2 is SNTAGT in the germline V gene. The CDR3 totals 13 residues. Between the trimmed V and J ends, which lost 3 bases and 1 base, there was a span of 4 bases. This CDR3 reads CASSEGAKNIQYF. The CDR3 DNA reads as TGTGCCAGCAGTGAGGGGGCCAAAAACATTCAGTACTTC.

This clonotype was found many times. The chain uses TRBV7-2 and TRBJ2-7; no clear D gene. Germline-derived CDR1 and CDR2 are SGHTA and FQGNSA. The CDR3 length is 14 residues. The germline V and J ends were trimmed by 1 base and 0 bases, with 7 bases remaining between them. CDR3 residues: CASSLELSSYEQYF. CDR3 bases: TGTGCCAGCAGCTTAGAATTAAGCTCCTACGAGCAGTACTTC.